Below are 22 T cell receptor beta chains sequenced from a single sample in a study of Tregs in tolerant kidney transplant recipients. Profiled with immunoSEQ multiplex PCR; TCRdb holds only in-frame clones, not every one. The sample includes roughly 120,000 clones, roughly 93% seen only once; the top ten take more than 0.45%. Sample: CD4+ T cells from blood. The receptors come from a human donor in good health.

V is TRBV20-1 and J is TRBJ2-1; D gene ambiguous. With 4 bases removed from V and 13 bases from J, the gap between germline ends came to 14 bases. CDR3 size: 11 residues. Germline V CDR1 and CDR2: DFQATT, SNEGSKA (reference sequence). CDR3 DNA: TGCAGTGCTACCAATTCAAGATCACAGTTCTTC. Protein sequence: CSATNSRSQFF.

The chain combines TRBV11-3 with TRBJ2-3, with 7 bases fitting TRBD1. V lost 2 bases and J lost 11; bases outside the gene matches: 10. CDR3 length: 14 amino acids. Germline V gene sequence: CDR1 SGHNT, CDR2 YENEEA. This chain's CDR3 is CASSLRQGGTRQYF. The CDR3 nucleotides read TGTGCCAGCAGCTTACGTCAAGGGGGCACCCGGCAGTATTTT.

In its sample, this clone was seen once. The DNA for the CDR3 is TGTGCCACCGCCCAATTAGCGGGTAGAAATGAGCAGTTCTTC. Encoded protein: CATAQLAGRNEQFF. The chain has TRBV15 and TRBJ2-1; 7 nucleotides line up with TRBD2. CDR3 length equals 14 residues. V trimming: 8 bases; J trimming: 7 bases; junction bases outside the gene matches: 11. In germline, CDR1 is LNHNV, CDR2 YYDKDF (reference sequence).

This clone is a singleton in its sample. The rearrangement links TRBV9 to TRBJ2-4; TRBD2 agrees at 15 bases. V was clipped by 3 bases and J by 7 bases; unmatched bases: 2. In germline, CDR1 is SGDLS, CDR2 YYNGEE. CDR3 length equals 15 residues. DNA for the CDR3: TGTGCCAGCAGCGACGGACTAGCGGGAGGGAACATTCAGTACTTC. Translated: CASSDGLAGGNIQYF. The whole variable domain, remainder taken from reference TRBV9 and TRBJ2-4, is DSGVTQTPKHLITATGQRVTLRCSPRSGDLSVYWYQQSLDQGLQFLIQYYNGEERAKGNILERFSAQQFPDLHSELNLSSLELGDSALYFCASSDGLAGGNIQYFGAGTRLSVL.

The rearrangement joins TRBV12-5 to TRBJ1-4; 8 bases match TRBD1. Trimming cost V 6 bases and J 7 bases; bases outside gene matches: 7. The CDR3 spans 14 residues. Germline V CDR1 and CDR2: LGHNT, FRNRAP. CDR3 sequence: CASGPGQVGEKLFF. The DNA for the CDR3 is TGTGCTAGTGGCCCGGGACAGGTTGGTGAAAAACTGTTTTTT.

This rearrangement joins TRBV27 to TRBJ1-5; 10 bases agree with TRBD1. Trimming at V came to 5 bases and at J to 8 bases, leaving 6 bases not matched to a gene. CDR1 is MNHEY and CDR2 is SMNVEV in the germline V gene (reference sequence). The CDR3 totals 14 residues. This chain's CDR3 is CASSGTGVGKPQHF. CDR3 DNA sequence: TGTGCCAGCAGTGGGACAGGGGTTGGCAAGCCCCAGCATTTT.

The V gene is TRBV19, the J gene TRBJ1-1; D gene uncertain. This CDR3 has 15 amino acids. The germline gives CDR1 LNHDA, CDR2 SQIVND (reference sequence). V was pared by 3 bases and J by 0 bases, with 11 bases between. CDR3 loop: CASSINGHLNTEAFF. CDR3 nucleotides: TGTGCCAGTAGTATCAACGGCCACTTGAACACTGAAGCTTTCTTT.

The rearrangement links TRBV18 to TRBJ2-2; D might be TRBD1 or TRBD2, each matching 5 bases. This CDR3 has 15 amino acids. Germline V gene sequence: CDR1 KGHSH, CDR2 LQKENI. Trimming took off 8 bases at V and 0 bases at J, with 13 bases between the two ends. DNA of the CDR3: TGTGCCAGCACCATGGGGGAAGCGAACACCGGGGAGCTGTTTTTT. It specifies CASTMGEANTGELFF.

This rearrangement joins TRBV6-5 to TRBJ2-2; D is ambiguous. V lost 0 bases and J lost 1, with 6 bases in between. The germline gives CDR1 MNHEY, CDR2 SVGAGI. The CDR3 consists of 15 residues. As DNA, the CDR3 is TGTGCCAGCAGTTACTCGAATCGGAACACCGGGGAGCTGTTTTTT. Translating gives CASSYSNRNTGELFF.

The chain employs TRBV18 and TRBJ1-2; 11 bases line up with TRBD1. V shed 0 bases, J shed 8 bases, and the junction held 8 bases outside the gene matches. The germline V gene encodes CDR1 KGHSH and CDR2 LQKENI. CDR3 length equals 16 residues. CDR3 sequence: CASSPPPDRGQLGYTF. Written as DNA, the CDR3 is TGTGCCAGCTCACCACCCCCGGACAGGGGGCAGTTAGGCTACACCTTC.

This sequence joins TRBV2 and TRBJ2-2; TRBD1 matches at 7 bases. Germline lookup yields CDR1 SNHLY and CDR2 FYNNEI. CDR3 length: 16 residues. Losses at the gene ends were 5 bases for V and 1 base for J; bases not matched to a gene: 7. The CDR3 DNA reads TGTGCCAGCAGTTCCGAGACAGGGCAGAACACCGGGGAGCTGTTTTTT. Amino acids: CASSSETGQNTGELFF.

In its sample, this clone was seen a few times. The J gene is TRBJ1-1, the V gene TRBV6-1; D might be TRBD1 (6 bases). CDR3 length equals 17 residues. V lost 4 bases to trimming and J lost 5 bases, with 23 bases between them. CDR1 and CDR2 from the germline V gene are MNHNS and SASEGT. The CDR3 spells CASSGGGRAPHRTEAFF. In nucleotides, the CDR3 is TGTGCCAGCAGTGGGGGGGGCCGGGCCCCTCATCGGACTGAAGCTTTCTTT.

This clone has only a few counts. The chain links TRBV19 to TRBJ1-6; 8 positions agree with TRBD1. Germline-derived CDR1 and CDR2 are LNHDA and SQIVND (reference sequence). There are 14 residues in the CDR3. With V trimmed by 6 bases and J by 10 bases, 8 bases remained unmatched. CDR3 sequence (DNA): TGTGCCAGTAGCCCGACAGGGGTGGGGTCACCCCTCCACTTT. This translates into CASSPTGVGSPLHF. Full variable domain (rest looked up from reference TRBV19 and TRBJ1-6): DGGITQSPKYLFRKEGQNVTLSCEQNLNHDAMYWYRQDPGQGLRLIYYSQIVNDFQKGDIAEGYSVSREKKESFPLTVTSAQKNPTAFYLCASSPTGVGSPLHFGNGTRLTVT.

CDR3 DNA sequence: TGCGCCAGCAGCTTGGCCGGACAAGAGCAGTTCTTC. Its protein product is CASSLAGQEQFF. The chain employs TRBV5-1 and TRBJ2-1; D is possibly TRBD1 (5 bases). Germline V gene lookup returns CDR1 SGHRS and CDR2 YFSETQ. The CDR3 spans 12 residues. V was pared by 0 bases and J by 10 bases, with 8 bases between.

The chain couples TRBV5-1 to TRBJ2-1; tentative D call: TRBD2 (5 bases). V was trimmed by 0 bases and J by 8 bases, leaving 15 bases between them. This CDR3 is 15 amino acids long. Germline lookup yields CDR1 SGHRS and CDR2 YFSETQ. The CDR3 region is CASSLVLLDFDEQFF. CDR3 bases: TGCGCCAGCAGCTTGGTGTTACTAGATTTCGATGAGCAGTTCTTC. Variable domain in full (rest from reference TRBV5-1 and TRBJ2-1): KAGVTQTPRYLIKTRGQQVTLSCSPISGHRSVSWYQQTPGQGLQFLFEYFSETQRNKGNFPGRFSGRQFSNSRSEMNVSTLELGDSALYLCASSLVLLDFDEQFFGPGTRLTVL.

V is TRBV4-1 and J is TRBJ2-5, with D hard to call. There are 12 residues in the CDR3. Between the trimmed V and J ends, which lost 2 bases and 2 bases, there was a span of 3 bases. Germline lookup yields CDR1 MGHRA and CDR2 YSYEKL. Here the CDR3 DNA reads TGCGCCAGCAGCCAACCTCAAGAGACCCAGTACTTC. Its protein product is CASSQPQETQYF.

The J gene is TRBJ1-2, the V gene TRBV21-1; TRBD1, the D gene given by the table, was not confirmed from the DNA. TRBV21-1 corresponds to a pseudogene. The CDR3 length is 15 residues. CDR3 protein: CASSKVGREGYGYTF. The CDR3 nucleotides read TGTGCCAGCAGCAAAGTTGGCAGGGAAGGTTATGGCTACACCTTC.

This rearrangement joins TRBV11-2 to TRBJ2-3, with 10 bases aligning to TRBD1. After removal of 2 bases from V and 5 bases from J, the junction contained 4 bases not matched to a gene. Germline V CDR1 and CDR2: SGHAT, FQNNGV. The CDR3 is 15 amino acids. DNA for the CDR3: TGTGCCAGCAGCTTAACGACAGGGGGCAAAGATACGCAGTATTTT. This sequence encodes CASSLTTGGKDTQYF.

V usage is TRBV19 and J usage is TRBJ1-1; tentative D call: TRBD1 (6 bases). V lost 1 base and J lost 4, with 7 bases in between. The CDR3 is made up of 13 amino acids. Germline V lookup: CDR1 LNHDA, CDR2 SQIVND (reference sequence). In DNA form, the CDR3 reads TGTGCCAGTAGTATAGCCAGGGGCACTGAAGCTTTCTTT. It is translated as CASSIARGTEAFF.

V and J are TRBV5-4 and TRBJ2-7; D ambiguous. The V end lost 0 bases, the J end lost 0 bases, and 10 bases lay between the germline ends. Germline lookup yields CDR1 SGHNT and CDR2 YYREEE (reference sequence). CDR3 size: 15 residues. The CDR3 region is CASSLAGGSSYEQYF. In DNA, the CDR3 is TGTGCCAGCAGCTTGGCAGGCGGTAGCTCCTACGAGCAGTACTTC. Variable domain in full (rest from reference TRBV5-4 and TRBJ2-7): ETGVTQSPTHLIKTRGQQVTLRCSSQSGHNTVSWYQQALGQGPQFIFQYYREEENGRGNFPPRFSGLQFPNYSSELNVNALELDDSALYLCASSLAGGSSYEQYFGPGTRLTVT.

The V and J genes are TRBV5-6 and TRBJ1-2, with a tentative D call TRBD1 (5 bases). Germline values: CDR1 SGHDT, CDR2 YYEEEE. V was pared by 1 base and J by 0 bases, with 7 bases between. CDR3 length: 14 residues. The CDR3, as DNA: TGTGCCAGCAGCTTGTTACAGGCTAACTATGGCTACACCTTC. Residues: CASSLLQANYGYTF.

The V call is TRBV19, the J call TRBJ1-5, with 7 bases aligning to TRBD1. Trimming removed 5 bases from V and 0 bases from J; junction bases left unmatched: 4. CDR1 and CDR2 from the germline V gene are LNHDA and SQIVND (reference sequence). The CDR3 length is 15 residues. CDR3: CASSGQGVSNQPQHF. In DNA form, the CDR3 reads TGTGCCAGTAGTGGTCAGGGGGTTAGCAATCAGCCCCAGCATTTT.